These T cell receptor beta chains were read from a single sample in a study of molecular identifiers for immune sequencing clone quantification. Each CDR3 protein is one row after TCRdb ran MiXCR on the PCR reads. Counted here are 460,000 or so distinct CDR3 sequences, around a fifth occurring once; the ten biggest clones make up about 0.78%. Sequencing was done on a sample of naive CD8+ T cells from blood, with Jurkat cell RNA spiked in. The receptors here all came from a human donor in good health. Some libraries in this study had Jurkat cell RNA spiked in. Each CDR3 is given with its conserved first and last residue. A D gene is named only where the DNA matches it firmly. Clone size is shown for a subset of rows, as once, few, many or a class of expanded clone.

abundance	v_gene	d_gene	j_gene	CDR3nt	CDR3aa
few	TRBV27	.	TRBJ2-2	TGTGCCAGCAGTGGGGCCCCCAAGAACACCGGGGAGCTGTTTTTT	CASSGAPKNTGELFF
many	TRBV6-2/TRBV6-3	.	TRBJ1-5	TGTGCCAGCAGTCCAGGGGAGCAGCCCCAGCATTTT	CASSPGEQPQHF
.	TRBV12-3/TRBV12-4	TRBD1	TRBJ1-1	TGTGCCAGCAGTTTAACGTTTGGGACAGTAGGATCTGAAGCTTTCTTT	CASSLTFGTVGSEAFF
few	TRBV6-2/TRBV6-3	.	TRBJ2-3	TGTGCCAGCAGTTACCGTTTCTATTTTAGCACAGATACGCAGTATTTT	CASSYRFYFSTDTQYF
.	TRBV10-3	.	TRBJ2-3	TGTGCCATCAGTGCCGACGTGGACACAGATACGCAGTATTTT	CAISADVDTDTQYF
few	TRBV7-9	TRBD1	TRBJ1-2	TGTGCGGCAGGGGGCGGCAGTTATGGCTACACCTTC	CAAGGGSYGYTF
many	TRBV27	TRBD1	TRBJ2-7	TGTGCCAGCAGTTTATCTGGCAGGGGGCGTGAGCAGTACTTC	CASSLSGRGREQYF
many	TRBV7-6	TRBD2	TRBJ2-3	TGTGCCAGCAGCTTAATCCGAAGCCCGAGGCGGGGGGGCGCAGATACGCAGTATTTT	CASSLIRSPRRGGADTQYF
.	TRBV6-5	TRBD1	TRBJ2-7	TGTGCCAGCAGTTACTTTTGGGGACAGGGGGCCTACGTGCAGTACTTC	CASSYFWGQGAYVQYF
.	TRBV4-3	TRBD1	TRBJ2-7	TGCGCCAGCAGCCAAGAGGAGGGACAGGAGACCTACGAGCAGTACTTC	CASSQEEGQETYEQYF
many	TRBV5-4	TRBD1	TRBJ2-3	TGTGCCAGCAGCTTATACAGGGGCGCGACAGATACGCAGTATTTT	CASSLYRGATDTQYF
many	TRBV29-1	TRBD2	TRBJ2-7	TGCAGCGTTGAACTAGCGGGTCCATCCTACGAGCAGTACTTC	CSVELAGPSYEQYF
many	TRBV3-1	.	TRBJ1-4	TGTGCCAGCAGCCAAAACCCGGAATATAATGAAAAACTGTTTTTT	CASSQNPEYNEKLFF
many	TRBV5-1	TRBD1	TRBJ1-1	TGCGCCAGCAGCTCCCTCTGGACAGGGATGAACACTGAAGCTTTCTTT	CASSSLWTGMNTEAFF
many	TRBV27	TRBD1	TRBJ1-5	TGTGCCAGCAGTCTAACGTGGACAGGTTGGACCTATCAGCCCCAGCATTTT	CASSLTWTGWTYQPQHF
many	TRBV7-9	.	TRBJ2-7	TGTGCCAGCAGCGGGGTAGGGAGGTACGAGCAGTACTTC	CASSGVGRYEQYF
.	TRBV28	TRBD2	TRBJ2-3	TGTGCCAGCAGTTTATACACGGGAGGAGGTGGAAGCACAGATACGCAGTATTTT	CASSLYTGGGGSTDTQYF
few	TRBV27	.	TRBJ1-5	TGTGCCAGCAGTCCACGAATTCCGCCCCAGCATTTT	CASSPRIPPQHF
.	TRBV20-1	.	TRBJ2-2	TGCAGTGCTCCTCTCTTAGGGTCCTCTTGGGAGCTGTTTTTT	CSAPLLGSSWELFF
many	TRBV29-1	.	TRBJ2-2	TGCAGCGTTGATGGGCAGAACACCGGGGAGCTGTTTTTT	CSVDGQNTGELFF
many	TRBV29-1	.	TRBJ1-1	TGCAGCGTGATAGGGGGGCGCCTTTCGAACACTGAAGCTTTCTTT	CSVIGGRLSNTEAFF
.	TRBV11-2	TRBD2	TRBJ2-7	TGTGCCAGCAGCCTAATTAGCGGGGTCCCCTACGAGCAGTACTTC	CASSLISGVPYEQYF
.	TRBV5-3	.	TRBJ2-7	TGTGCCAGCAGCTTCATGGCGGGGCTCTCCTACGAGCAGTACTTC	CASSFMAGLSYEQYF
many	TRBV3-1	.	TRBJ2-7	TGTGCCAGCAGCCAAGACGCGCCTGAGCAGTACTTC	CASSQDAPEQYF
.	TRBV14	TRBD2	TRBJ2-3	TGTGCCAGCAGCCGACGACTAGCGGGAGGGGTGGCCACAGATACGCGGTATTTT	CASSRRLAGGVATDTRYF
.	TRBV7-9	.	TRBJ2-5	TGTGCCAGCAGCTTAGTTAATGGAGAGACCCAGTACTTC	CASSLVNGETQYF
many	TRBV7-2	.	TRBJ2-6	TGTGCCAGCAGCTTACCAGGGAGTTCTGGGGCCAACGTCCTGACTTTC	CASSLPGSSGANVLTF
few	TRBV4-1	.	TRBJ1-1	TGCGCCAGCAGCCAAGATGGTATTGGGGACCCTGAAGCTTTCTTT	CASSQDGIGDPEAFF
.	TRBV4-3	.	TRBJ1-1	TGCGCCAGCAGCCAAACCCCCCGGGGCTTGGGGACTGAAGCTTTCTTT	CASSQTPRGLGTEAFF
many	TRBV20-1	.	TRBJ1-2	TGCAGTGTACGGACACCATATGGCTACACCTTC	CSVRTPYGYTF